This TCR beta chain was sequenced for a study of shared clonotypes between healthy human individuals. Each of the donors was a healthy adult who was HIV-negative and had not had a recent acute infection or vaccination. Per the germline V gene, CDR1 is MDHEN and CDR2 is SYDVKM. Trimming took off 3 bases at V and 7 bases at J, with 13 bases between the two ends. This CDR3 has 14 amino acids. A remark on this clone: Its specificity is unknown.

The data were produced by immunoSEQ multiplex PCR, yet TCRdb's version contains in-frame clones alone and is incomplete. Found here are about 1.1 million clones, around three quarters of them singletons; the top ten hold about 0.89%. Study outcomes and limitations: Only blood underwent sampling, and tissue repertoires likely differ. Clonotypes shared by all four donors outscored non-shared clonotypes in generation probability. Clonotype sharing among donors likely depends on sequencing depth.

The material sequenced was memory CD4+ T cells from PBMCs. Subset described: CD45RA-negative fraction. V is TRBV28 and J is TRBJ1-5; D gene unclear. This receptor was identified in a young man in good health. Some clones in this sample may be carry-over from other donors' samples. The CDR3 DNA follows: TGTGCCAGCAGTTTTACCGTTGGTTCCCAGCCCCAGCATTTT. The encoded protein is CASSFTVGSQPQHF.